The 7 T cell receptor beta chains listed next were all sequenced from one sample in a study of T cell responses to AZD1222 COVID-19 vaccine. Assay used: immunoSEQ multiplex PCR; TCRdb lists only in-frame clones, some missing. The data show 100,000 to 150,000 clones, with roughly 90% seen just once and 2.8% held by the top ten. The input for sequencing was peripheral blood, taken on day 0 of AZD1222 vaccination. The source is an adult in good health.

The sample holds a few counts of this clone. The rearrangement joins TRBV13 to TRBJ2-1; 11 nucleotides line up with TRBD2. Germline loops: CDR1 PRHDT, CDR2 FYEKMQ (reference sequence). V trimming: 5 bases; J trimming: 5 bases; junction bases outside the gene matches: 8. The CDR3 extends over 16 amino acids. The CDR3 reads CASSRGTSGLDNEQFF. In DNA form, the CDR3 reads TGTGCCAGCAGCAGGGGGACTAGCGGTTTAGACAATGAGCAGTTCTTC. The variable domain in full, completed from reference TRBV13 and TRBJ2-1, reads AAGVIQSPRHLIKEKRETATLKCYPIPRHDTVYWYQQGPGQDPQFLISFYEKMQSDKGSIPDRFSAQQFSDYHSELNMSSLELGDSALYFCASSRGTSGLDNEQFFGPGTRLTVL.

V and J are TRBV2 and TRBJ1-6; no clear D gene. CDR1 and CDR2 (germline): SNHLY, FYNNEI. Trimming removed 10 bases from V and 7 bases from J, with 17 bases in between. This CDR3 is 14 amino acids long. The CDR3 DNA sequence: TGTGCCACCGATATGGGTACCGGGAATTCACCCCTCCACTTT. Its protein product is CATDMGTGNSPLHF.

The rearrangement uses TRBV5-1 and TRBJ1-3; no clear D gene. Trimming left V 4 bases short and J 0 bases short, with 11 bases between. The CDR3 has 15 amino acids. Germline loops: CDR1 SGHRS, CDR2 YFSETQ. The CDR3 nucleotides are TGCGCCAGCAGCCCCTCGACGACCTCTGGAAACACCATATATTTT. This translates into CASSPSTTSGNTIYF.

The rearrangement joins TRBV15 to TRBJ1-6, with 8 bases that match TRBD1. Germline assignment: CDR1 LNHNV and CDR2 YYDKDF (reference sequence). The CDR3 is 15 amino acids. V gave up 2 bases and J gave up 14 bases; unmatched junction bases: 11. The chain's CDR3 is CATSRPRTGYFSLHF. The DNA of the CDR3 is TGTGCCACCAGCAGACCCCGGACAGGGTATTTCTCCCTCCACTTT.

This chain links TRBV19 with TRBJ2-7, with D tentatively TRBD1 (7 bases). This CDR3 spans 14 amino acids. The V gene's germline CDR1 is LNHDA and CDR2 SQIVND (reference sequence). With 6 bases removed from V and 3 bases from J, the gap between germline ends came to 15 bases. The CDR3: CASRGGQSLYEQYF. In DNA, the CDR3 is TGTGCCAGTAGGGGGGGACAGTCTCTCTACGAGCAGTACTTC.

The DNA for the CDR3 is TGTGCCAGCAGTTACAGGCAGGCAGAGACCCAGTACTTC. This translates into CASSYRQAETQYF. The chain uses TRBV6-5 and TRBJ2-5; D is unresolved. The V and J ends lost 2 bases and 4 bases respectively, with 8 bases between them. CDR3 length: 13 residues. CDR1 is MNHEY and CDR2 is SVGAGI in the germline V gene.

The chain uses TRBV10-3 and TRBJ2-7; 7 positions match TRBD2. CDR1 ENHRY and CDR2 SYGVKD come from the germline V gene. V shed 6 bases, J shed 7 bases, and the junction held 15 bases outside the gene matches. The CDR3 is made up of 15 amino acids. The CDR3 region is CAIRPLAVVGGEQYF. Here the CDR3 DNA reads TGTGCCATCAGGCCGCTAGCGGTCGTAGGTGGGGAGCAGTACTTC.